Listed below are T cell receptor beta chains from one sample, sequenced in a study of blood T cell repertoires in COVID-19. Sequencing used immunoSEQ multiplex PCR; TCRdb keeps in-frame clones, though not all of them. The top ten hold roughly 7.4% of the sample, which has 200,000 to 250,000 clones, around 81% seen once. The sequencing input was peripheral blood. The receptors here all came from a woman older than 75 with COVID-19, enrolled during active disease. The CDR3 runs from the conserved cysteine through the conserved F or W. Fields, in order: CDR3 protein, CDR3 DNA, J gene, D gene, V gene, clone size. D genes are given only for firm matches. Size is omitted from some rows. Given values are once, few, many or a class for expanded clones.

CDR3aa: CASLQGSVFDEQYF; CDR3nt: TGTGCCAGCCTCCAAGGGAGTGTGTTCGACGAGCAGTACTTC; j_gene: TRBJ2-7; d_gene: NA; v_gene: TRBV28; abundance: NA
CDR3aa: CASSPGQGAAYGYTF; CDR3nt: TGTGCCAGCAGCCCGGGACAGGGCGCAGCCTATGGCTACACCTTC; j_gene: TRBJ1-2; d_gene: TRBD1; v_gene: TRBV3-1/TRBV3-2; abundance: NA
CDR3aa: CASSAAQGNYGYTF; CDR3nt: TGTGCCAGCAGCGCTGCACAGGGGAACTATGGCTACACCTTC; j_gene: TRBJ1-2; d_gene: TRBD1; v_gene: TRBV5-8; abundance: NA
CDR3aa: CASSFRGGYGYTF; CDR3nt: TGTGCCAGCAGCTTTAGGGGCGGCTATGGCTACACCTTC; j_gene: TRBJ1-2; d_gene: NA; v_gene: TRBV7-3; abundance: NA
CDR3aa: CSVGRLDDYGYTF; CDR3nt: TGCAGCGTTGGACGCCTAGACGACTATGGCTACACCTTC; j_gene: TRBJ1-2; d_gene: NA; v_gene: TRBV29-1; abundance: NA
CDR3aa: CASSLGTSGSMDTQYF; CDR3nt: TGCGCCAGCAGCTTGGGGACTAGCGGGAGTATGGATACGCAGTATTTT; j_gene: TRBJ2-3; d_gene: TRBD2; v_gene: TRBV5-1; abundance: NA
CDR3aa: CASLRGPNTEAFF; CDR3nt: TGTGCCAGTCTTAGAGGCCCTAACACTGAAGCTTTCTTT; j_gene: TRBJ1-1; d_gene: NA; v_gene: TRBV19; abundance: NA
CDR3aa: CASSSPLAGANNEQFF; CDR3nt: TGCGCCAGCTCCTCCCCACTAGCGGGGGCCAACAATGAGCAGTTCTTC; j_gene: TRBJ2-1; d_gene: TRBD2; v_gene: TRBV5-1; abundance: few
CDR3aa: CASSWAPGQPQETQYF; CDR3nt: TGTGCCAGCAGTTGGGCCCCCGGACAGCCACAAGAGACCCAGTACTTC; j_gene: TRBJ2-5; d_gene: NA; v_gene: TRBV6-5; abundance: NA
CDR3aa: CASSRRDYEQYF; CDR3nt: TGTGCCAGCAGCAGAAGAGACTACGAGCAGTACTTC; j_gene: TRBJ2-7; d_gene: NA; v_gene: TRBV5-4; abundance: NA
CDR3aa: CASSLKTDTEAFF; CDR3nt: TGTGCCAGCAGCTTAAAAACAGACACTGAAGCTTTCTTT; j_gene: TRBJ1-1; d_gene: NA; v_gene: TRBV7-3; abundance: once
CDR3aa: CASSISRGRAYNEQFF; CDR3nt: TGTGCCAGTAGTATCTCAAGGGGGAGGGCGTACAATGAGCAGTTCTTC; j_gene: TRBJ2-1; d_gene: NA; v_gene: TRBV19; abundance: NA
CDR3aa: CASSLGLGGETQYF; CDR3nt: TGCGCCAGCAGCTTGGGGTTGGGAGGGGAGACCCAGTACTTC; j_gene: TRBJ2-5; d_gene: TRBD2; v_gene: TRBV5-1; abundance: NA
CDR3aa: CASRDTNSGVSYEQYF; CDR3nt: TGTGCCAGCAGGGACACAAATAGCGGGGTCTCCTACGAGCAGTACTTC; j_gene: TRBJ2-7; d_gene: TRBD2; v_gene: TRBV6-6; abundance: NA
CDR3aa: CASRASGGNTIYF; CDR3nt: TGTGCCAGCAGGGCATCAGGGGGAAACACCATATATTTT; j_gene: TRBJ1-3; d_gene: NA; v_gene: TRBV27; abundance: NA
CDR3aa: CASSKGGALGYGYTF; CDR3nt: TGTGCCAGCAGCAAGGGGGGGGCGCTAGGCTATGGCTACACCTTC; j_gene: TRBJ1-2; d_gene: NA; v_gene: TRBV3-1/TRBV3-2; abundance: NA
CDR3aa: CASGRDWTEAFF; CDR3nt: TGTGCCAGCGGGCGGGATTGGACTGAAGCTTTCTTT; j_gene: TRBJ1-1; d_gene: NA; v_gene: TRBV6-5; abundance: NA
CDR3aa: CASSRTRSSTDTQYF; CDR3nt: TGTGCCAGCAGCCGGACTCGTTCTAGCACAGATACGCAGTATTTT; j_gene: TRBJ2-3; d_gene: NA; v_gene: TRBV6-5; abundance: NA
CDR3aa: CASRSTGFNSPLHF; CDR3nt: TGTGCCAGCAGATCTACAGGGTTTAATTCACCCCTCCACTTT; j_gene: TRBJ1-6; d_gene: NA; v_gene: TRBV9; abundance: NA